The 32 T cell receptor beta chains presented below share a single source sample, sequenced in a study of control samples from healthy donors and cancer patients. Libraries were prepared by immunoSEQ multiplex PCR; TCRdb keeps only in-frame clonotypes and omits some of them. The sample lists approximately 150,000 clones; almost 90% were seen once. The sample was blood. Receptors were obtained from a man younger than 35 in good health.

This sequence joins TRBV9 and TRBJ1-3, with D hard to call. Trimming took 5 bases from V and 0 from J, leaving 12 bases between them. The CDR3 covers 15 residues. CDR1 is SGDLS and CDR2 is YYNGEE in the germline V gene. The DNA for the CDR3 is TGTGCCAGCAGTCTTGACCGTAGCTCTGGAAACACCATATATTTT. Amino acid sequence: CASSLDRSSGNTIYF.

This chain connects TRBV6-6 to TRBJ2-7, with a weak D call TRBD2 (6 bases). CDR1 is MNHNY, CDR2 SVGAGI, per germline (reference sequence). The CDR3 extends over 16 amino acids. Between the trimmed V and J ends, which lost 0 bases and 2 bases, there was a span of 14 bases. The CDR3 DNA is TGTGCCAGCAGTTACTCAACGGGACTCCTTACCTACGAGCAGTACTTC. Amino acid sequence: CASSYSTGLLTYEQYF.

Worth noting for this clone: The sample carries other DNA sequences with the same CDR3. The V call is TRBV5-4, the J call TRBJ2-6; D is possibly TRBD2 (6 bases). In germline, CDR1 is SGHNT, CDR2 YYREEE (reference sequence). This CDR3 spans 15 amino acids. V shed 4 bases and J shed 2 bases, with 10 bases lying between them. The CDR3 DNA reads as TGTGCCAGCAGCCCCGGGGGAACTGGGGCCAACGTCCTGACTTTC. This gives the protein CASSPGGTGANVLTF.

CDR3 loop: CASSLGHGNTEAFF. CDR3 DNA: TGCGCCAGCAGCTTGGGGCATGGGAACACTGAAGCTTTCTTT. The V gene is TRBV5-1, the J gene TRBJ1-1; no reliable D call. V lost 0 bases and J lost 1, with 7 bases in between. This CDR3 has 14 residues. The V gene's germline CDR1 is SGHRS and CDR2 YFSETQ.

The chain is built from TRBV19 and TRBJ2-1, with 7 positions matching TRBD2. This CDR3 spans 15 amino acids. V dropped 5 bases and J dropped 4; count of bases not matched to a gene: 8. Germline loops: CDR1 LNHDA, CDR2 SQIVND (reference sequence). Written as DNA, the CDR3 is TGTGCCAGTAGTCCCGAGGGGAGGGGATACAATGAGCAGTTCTTC. Translation: CASSPEGRGYNEQFF.

The rearrangement links TRBV19 to TRBJ2-2, with D uncertain. The CDR3 runs 12 residues. Germline values: CDR1 LNHDA, CDR2 SQIVND (reference sequence). Trimming took off 10 bases at V and 7 bases at J, with 13 bases between the two ends. CDR3 loop: CATSEVGGELFF. As DNA, the CDR3 is TGTGCCACCTCTGAGGTGGGCGGGGAGCTGTTTTTT.

This clone showed up just once. The V gene is TRBV10-3, the J gene TRBJ1-2, with 9 positions matching TRBD1. This CDR3 is 15 amino acids long. Germline assignment: CDR1 ENHRY and CDR2 SYGVKD. The V gene end was trimmed by 3 bases and the J gene end by 0 bases; junction bases not matched to a gene: 2. The CDR3 coding sequence is TGTGCCATCAGTGATTGGGACAGGGCTAACTATGGCTACACCTTC. This translates into CAISDWDRANYGYTF.

The gene calls are TRBV6-5 and TRBJ1-1, with D maybe TRBD1 (5 bases). Deletions cut 0 bases from V and 11 bases from J, with 13 bases between. CDR3 length equals 13 residues. Germline-derived CDR1 and CDR2 are MNHEY and SVGAGI. CDR3 loop: CASSYSTTGDAFF. CDR3 in DNA: TGTGCCAGCAGTTACTCGACGACGGGGGACGCTTTCTTT.

This rearrangement joins TRBV28 to TRBJ1-1; 11 bases are a match to TRBD1. The CDR3 length is 15 residues. Trimming took 5 bases from V and 1 from J; bases not matched to a gene: 3. From germline, CDR1 is MDHEN and CDR2 SYDVKM. The CDR3 DNA is TGTGCCAGCAGTCTGGGGACAGGGGGGAACACTGAAGCTTTCTTT. It specifies CASSLGTGGNTEAFF.

The CDR3 spells CASSDLATGELFF. Written as DNA, the CDR3 is TGTGCCAGCAGTGACTTGGCCACCGGGGAGCTGTTTTTT. The chain joins TRBV6-4 to TRBJ2-2; D unresolved. CDR1 MRHNA and CDR2 SNTAGT come from the germline V gene. The CDR3 is made up of 13 amino acids. The V end lost 1 base, the J end lost 4 bases, and 4 bases lay between the germline ends.

V is TRBV4-1 and J is TRBJ1-1, with unresolved D. CDR3 size: 12 residues. V was clipped by 4 bases and J by 0 bases, with 3 bases between them. From germline, CDR1 is MGHRA and CDR2 YSYEKL. For the CDR3, the DNA is TGCGCCAGCAGCCTACTGAACACTGAAGCTTTCTTT. Its translation is CASSLLNTEAFF.

As concerns this clone: The same CDR3 can be traced to other DNA sequences in this sample. This chain connects TRBV7-3 to TRBJ2-2, with D unresolved. The germline gives CDR1 SGHTA, CDR2 FQGTGA. CDR3 size: 14 residues. V was clipped by 5 bases and J by 5 bases, with 12 bases between them. The DNA for the CDR3 is TGTGCCAGCAGCCGGCAGGACGGGACCGGGGAGCTGTTTTTT. Translated: CASSRQDGTGELFF.

The chain links TRBV6-2 or TRBV6-3 to TRBJ2-7; 7 bases align to TRBD1. In germline, CDR1 is MNHEY, CDR2 SVGEGT. This CDR3 has 14 amino acids. V gave up 5 bases and J gave up 0 bases; unmatched junction bases: 4. The CDR3 protein is CASSGQAYSYEQYF. DNA for the CDR3: TGTGCCAGCAGTGGACAGGCCTACTCCTACGAGCAGTACTTC.

This clone has only one observation. The chain carries TRBV5-5 and TRBJ2-3; the D gene could be TRBD1 or TRBD2 (5 bases each). Trimming shortened V by 1 base and J by 5 bases, and 23 bases separated the two germline ends. Germline lookup yields CDR1 SGHKS and CDR2 YYEKEE (reference sequence). The CDR3 covers 18 residues. The CDR3 protein is CASSLHEFWDLGRDTQYF. The CDR3 DNA reads TGTGCCAGCAGCTTGCATGAATTCTGGGACCTAGGAAGAGATACGCAGTATTTT.

Worth noting for this clone: One end of the junction is discordant with germline, which a read error may explain. Different DNA sequences within this sample yield the same CDR3. The V call is TRBV27, the J call TRBJ1-1, with 7 bases lining up with TRBD1. Germline V CDR1 and CDR2: MNHEY, SMNVEV (reference sequence). The CDR3 has 13 residues. CDR3 sequence reads: CASSLSGGTEAFF. CDR3 nucleotide sequence: TGTGCCAGCAGTCTATCAGGGGGCACTGAAGCTTTCTTT.

The chain joins TRBV12-3 or TRBV12-4 to TRBJ2-7; D unclear. The CDR3 has 11 amino acids. V shed 3 bases and J shed 3 bases, with 3 bases lying between them. Here the CDR3 reads CASSFLYEQYF. Here the CDR3 DNA reads TGTGCCAGCAGTTTTCTCTACGAGCAGTACTTC.

This clone was seen a single time. The chain combines TRBV7-6 with TRBJ1-2; TRBD1 is a possible D gene (6 bases). This CDR3 comprises 14 residues. Germline CDR1 reads SGHVS; CDR2 reads FNYEAQ. V shed 5 bases and J shed 10 bases, with 20 bases lying between them. The CDR3, as DNA: TGTGCCAGCAGCCCAGGGGCAGGCCTACCGCCCTACACCTTC. The encoded protein is CASSPGAGLPPYTF.

Comments on this clone: The missing conserved phenylalanine or tryptophan at the end of this CDR3 makes a read error likely. The DNA is left out, because the CDR3 cannot be placed on it with certainty; the CDR3 is given as TCRdb lists it. The rearrangement uses TRBV23-1 and TRBJ1-5; the table's D call, TRBD1, was not checked against the DNA. TRBV23-1 is placed among ORFs of uncertain function. The length of the CDR3 is 11 amino acids, counting both ends. The CDR3 reads CASTRGQAIGG.

This rearrangement joins TRBV6-6 to TRBJ1-2; possible D gene TRBD1, 6 bases. The germline V and J ends were trimmed by 8 bases and 3 bases, with 16 bases remaining between them. Germline CDR1 reads MNHNY; CDR2 reads SVGAGI (reference sequence). The CDR3 totals 14 residues. The CDR3 sequence: CASLDSDEDYGYTF. The CDR3 nucleotides read TGTGCCAGCCTGGACAGTGACGAGGACTATGGCTACACCTTC.

The V call is TRBV6-5, the J call TRBJ1-5; 7 nucleotides match TRBD1. This CDR3 region has 14 residues. Looked up from germline, CDR1 is MNHEY and CDR2 is SVGAGI. V lost 6 bases, J lost 5 bases, and 7 bases stayed unmatched. CDR3 amino acids: CASSTGVQDQPQHF. In nucleotides, the CDR3 is TGTGCCAGCAGCACAGGGGTGCAAGATCAGCCCCAGCATTTT.

The rearrangement joins TRBV6-6 to TRBJ2-1; TRBD1 matches at 9 bases. The V gene's germline CDR1 is MNHNY and CDR2 SVGAGI (reference sequence). CDR3 length: 15 residues. The V segment lost 4 bases and the J segment 5 bases; nucleotides outside the gene matches: 6. DNA for the CDR3: TGTGCCAGCAGTTGGGGACAGGGTGCCGACAATGAGCAGTTCTTC. It codes for CASSWGQGADNEQFF.

The table lists this clone with a count of one. The rearrangement uses TRBV28 and TRBJ2-3, with D possibly TRBD2 on 7 matching bases. Looked up from germline, CDR1 is MDHEN and CDR2 is SYDVKM. The length of the CDR3 is 13 residues. The germline V and J ends were trimmed by 5 bases and 5 bases, with 11 bases remaining between them. The CDR3 is CASSPGGRDTQYF. The CDR3 nucleotides read TGTGCCAGCAGTCCGGGGGGCCGAGATACGCAGTATTTT.

In DNA form, the CDR3 reads TGCAGCGTGATCTCCGGATTAGCACGAGAGACCCAGTACTTC. This sequence encodes CSVISGLARETQYF. The V call is TRBV29-1, the J call TRBJ2-5; no firm D call. Germline assignment: CDR1 SQVTM and CDR2 ANQGSEA. The CDR3 is 14 residues long. Trimming left V 6 bases short and J 4 bases short, with 18 bases between.

CDR3 in DNA: TGTGCCAGCAGTTTCACTAGCGGATCCTACGAGCAGTACTTC. Residues: CASSFTSGSYEQYF. The chain recombines TRBV6-2 or TRBV6-3 with TRBJ2-7; 8 bases map to TRBD2. With 4 bases clipped from V and 1 base from J, the junction kept 3 bases outside the gene matches. Germline CDR1 and CDR2: MNHEY and SVGEGT. The CDR3 spans 14 residues.

The chain is built from TRBV6-2 or TRBV6-3 and TRBJ2-2, with 11 bases identical to TRBD1. This CDR3 is built from 19 residues. In germline, CDR1 is MNHEY, CDR2 SVGEGT. The V segment lost 2 bases and the J segment 3 bases; nucleotides outside the gene matches: 11. Here the CDR3 reads CASSYRDRGIRRDTGELFF. The CDR3 DNA is TGTGCCAGCAGTTACCGGGACAGGGGGATAAGGAGGGACACCGGGGAGCTGTTTTTT.

The count of this clone is one. This chain links TRBV28 with TRBJ2-2; D might be TRBD1 or TRBD2, each matching 5 bases. Germline assignment: CDR1 MDHEN and CDR2 SYDVKM. The V end was cut by 7 bases, the J end by 6 bases, with 21 bases between. This CDR3 has 16 amino acids. The CDR3, as DNA: TGTGCCAGCACGCATGGGGACCGACGAGTGGCCGGGGAGCTGTTTTTT. It specifies CASTHGDRRVAGELFF.

V is TRBV7-9 and J is TRBJ1-4; D is unresolved. The V gene lost 3 bases and the J gene lost 8 bases, with 16 bases spanning the gap. Germline CDR1 SEHNR, CDR2 FQNEAQ (reference sequence). This CDR3 is built from 15 residues. The CDR3 loop reads CASSFPLGSQEKLFF. The CDR3 DNA sequence: TGTGCCAGCAGCTTCCCTCTGGGGTCTCAGGAAAAACTGTTTTTT.

The V call is TRBV19, the J call TRBJ2-3, with 8 bases fitting TRBD2. Germline CDR1 and CDR2: LNHDA and SQIVND (reference sequence). V was clipped by 8 bases and J by 2 bases; unmatched bases: 6. The CDR3 runs 14 residues. CDR3 nucleotides: TGTGCCAGTTCAAAGCGGGGGTCCACAGATACGCAGTATTTT. It translates to CASSKRGSTDTQYF.

The chain has TRBV6-5 and TRBJ1-6; a possible D gene is TRBD1 (5 bases). The CDR3 has 15 amino acids. V was pared by 6 bases and J by 7 bases, with 16 bases between. Per the germline V gene, CDR1 is MNHEY and CDR2 is SVGAGI. CDR3 residues: CASRGGVQRNSPLHF. The CDR3 DNA follows: TGTGCCAGCAGAGGAGGGGTTCAAAGAAATTCACCCCTCCACTTT.

J is TRBJ2-2 and V is TRBV3-1 (or the pseudogene TRBV3-2); no clear D gene. CDR1 is LGHDT and CDR2 is YNNKEL in the germline V gene (reference sequence). Trimming stripped 4 bases from V and 5 bases from J, with 14 bases between. There are 15 residues in the CDR3. Here the CDR3 reads CASSRRGPGTGELFF. Written as DNA, the CDR3 is TGTGCCAGCAGCCGTCGCGGCCCCGGGACCGGGGAGCTGTTTTTT.

Comment on this clone: A much more abundant neighbour one base away suggests this may be a read error. CDR3 sequence reads: CASSRGGSNTGELFF. The CDR3 region has the DNA TGTGCCAGCAGCCGCGGGGGCTCGAACACCGGGGAGCTGTTTTTT. The chain has TRBV7-3 and TRBJ2-2; maybe TRBD2 (7 bases). Germline CDR1 is SGHTA and CDR2 is FQGTGA. Trimming pared 5 bases from V and 0 bases from J, leaving 10 bases between. The CDR3 loop spans 15 amino acids.

The chain has TRBV5-1 and TRBJ1-2; D is ambiguous. V lost 2 bases, J lost 3 bases, and 14 bases lay in between. CDR3 length equals 15 residues. In germline, CDR1 is SGHRS, CDR2 YFSETQ. The CDR3 nucleotides are TGCGCCAGCAGCTTAGATGCGCGGGGTTACTATGGCTACACCTTC. This translates into CASSLDARGYYGYTF.